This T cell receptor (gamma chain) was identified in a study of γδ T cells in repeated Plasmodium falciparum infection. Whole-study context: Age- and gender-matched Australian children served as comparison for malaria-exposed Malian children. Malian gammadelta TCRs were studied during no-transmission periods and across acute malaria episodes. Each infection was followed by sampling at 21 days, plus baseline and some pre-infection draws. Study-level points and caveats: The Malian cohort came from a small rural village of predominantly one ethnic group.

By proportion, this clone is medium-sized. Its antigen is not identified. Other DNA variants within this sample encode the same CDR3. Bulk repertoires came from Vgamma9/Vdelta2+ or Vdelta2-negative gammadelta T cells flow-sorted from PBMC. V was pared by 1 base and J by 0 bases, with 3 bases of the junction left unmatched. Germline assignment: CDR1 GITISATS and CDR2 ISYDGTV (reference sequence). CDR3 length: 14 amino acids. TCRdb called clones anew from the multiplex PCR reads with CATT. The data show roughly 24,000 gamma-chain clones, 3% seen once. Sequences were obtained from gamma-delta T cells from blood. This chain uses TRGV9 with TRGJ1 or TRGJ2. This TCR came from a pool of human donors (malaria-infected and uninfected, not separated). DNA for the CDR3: TGTGCCTTGTGGGAGGTCCTGAATTATTATAAGAAACTCTTT. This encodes CALWEVLNYYKKLF.